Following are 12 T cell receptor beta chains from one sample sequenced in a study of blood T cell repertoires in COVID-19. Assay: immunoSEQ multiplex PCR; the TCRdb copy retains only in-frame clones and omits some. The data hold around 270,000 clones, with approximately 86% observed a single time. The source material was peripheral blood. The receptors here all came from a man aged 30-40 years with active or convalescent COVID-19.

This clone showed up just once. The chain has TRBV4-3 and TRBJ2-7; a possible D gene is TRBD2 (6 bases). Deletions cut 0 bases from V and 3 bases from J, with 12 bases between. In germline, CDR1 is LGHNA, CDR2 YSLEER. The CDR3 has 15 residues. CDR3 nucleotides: TGCGCCAGCAGCCAAGATCTTAGCGGACTCTACGAGCAGTACTTC. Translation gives CASSQDLSGLYEQYF.

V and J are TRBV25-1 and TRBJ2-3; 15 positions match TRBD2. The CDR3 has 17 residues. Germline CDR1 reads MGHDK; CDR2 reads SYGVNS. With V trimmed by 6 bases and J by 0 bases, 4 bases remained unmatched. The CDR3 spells CASSGTSGGISTDTQYF. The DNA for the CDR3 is TGTGCCAGCAGCGGGACTAGCGGGGGGATAAGCACAGATACGCAGTATTTT.

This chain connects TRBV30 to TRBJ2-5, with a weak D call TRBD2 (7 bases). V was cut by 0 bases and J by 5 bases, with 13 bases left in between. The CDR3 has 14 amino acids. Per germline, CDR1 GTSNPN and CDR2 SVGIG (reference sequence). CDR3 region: CAWSVGGAGETQYF. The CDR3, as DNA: TGTGCCTGGAGTGTAGGGGGGGCGGGGGAGACCCAGTACTTC. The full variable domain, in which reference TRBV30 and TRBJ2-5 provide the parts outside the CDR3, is SQTIHQWPATLVQPVGSPLSLECTVEGTSNPNLYWYRQAAGRGLQLLFYSVGIGQISSEVPQNLSASRPQDRQFILSSKKLLLSDSGFYLCAWSVGGAGETQYFGPGTRLLVL.

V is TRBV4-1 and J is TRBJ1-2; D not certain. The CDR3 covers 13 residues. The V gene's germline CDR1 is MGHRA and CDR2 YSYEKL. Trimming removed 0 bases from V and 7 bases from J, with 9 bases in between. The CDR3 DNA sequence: TGCGCCAGCAGCCAAGATTCGCAGTTTGGCTACACCTTC. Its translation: CASSQDSQFGYTF.

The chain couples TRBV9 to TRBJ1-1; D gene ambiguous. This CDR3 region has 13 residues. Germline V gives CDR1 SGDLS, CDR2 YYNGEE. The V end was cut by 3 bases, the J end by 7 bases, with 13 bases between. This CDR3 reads CASSAGSSGEAFF. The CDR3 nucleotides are TGTGCCAGCAGCGCCGGGAGTAGCGGTGAAGCTTTCTTT.

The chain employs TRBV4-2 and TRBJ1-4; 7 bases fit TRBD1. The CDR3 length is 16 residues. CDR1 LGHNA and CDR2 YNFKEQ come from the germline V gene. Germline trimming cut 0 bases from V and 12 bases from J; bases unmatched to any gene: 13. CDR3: CASSQDRQKLQGELFF. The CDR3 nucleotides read TGTGCCAGCAGCCAAGATCGGCAAAAACTTCAGGGGGAACTGTTTTTT.

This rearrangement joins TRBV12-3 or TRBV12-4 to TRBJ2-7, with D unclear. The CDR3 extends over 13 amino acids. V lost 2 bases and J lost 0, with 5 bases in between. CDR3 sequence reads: CASSLHSSYEQYF. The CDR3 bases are TGTGCCAGCAGTTTACACAGCTCCTACGAGCAGTACTTC.

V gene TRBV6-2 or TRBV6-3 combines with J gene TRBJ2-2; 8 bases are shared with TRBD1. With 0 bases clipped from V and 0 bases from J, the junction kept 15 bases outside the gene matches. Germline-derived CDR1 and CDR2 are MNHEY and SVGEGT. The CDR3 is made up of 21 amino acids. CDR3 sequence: CASSYSVPPGQATANTGELFF. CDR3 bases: TGTGCCAGCAGTTACTCGGTACCCCCGGGACAGGCCACAGCGAACACCGGGGAGCTGTTTTTT.

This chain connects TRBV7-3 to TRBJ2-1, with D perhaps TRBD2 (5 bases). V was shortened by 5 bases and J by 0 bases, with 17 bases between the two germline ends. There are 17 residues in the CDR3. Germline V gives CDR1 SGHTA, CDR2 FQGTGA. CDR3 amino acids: CASSPRSTGSSYNEQFF. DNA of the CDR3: TGTGCCAGCAGCCCAAGAAGTACGGGGAGCTCCTACAATGAGCAGTTCTTC.

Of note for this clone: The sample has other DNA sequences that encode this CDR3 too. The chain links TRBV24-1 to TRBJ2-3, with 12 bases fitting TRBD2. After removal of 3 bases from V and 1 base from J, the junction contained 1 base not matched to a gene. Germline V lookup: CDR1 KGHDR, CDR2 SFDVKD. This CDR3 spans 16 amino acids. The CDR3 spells CATSDPSGGGTDTQYF. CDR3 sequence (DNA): TGTGCCACCAGTGATCCTAGCGGGGGGGGCACAGATACGCAGTATTTT.

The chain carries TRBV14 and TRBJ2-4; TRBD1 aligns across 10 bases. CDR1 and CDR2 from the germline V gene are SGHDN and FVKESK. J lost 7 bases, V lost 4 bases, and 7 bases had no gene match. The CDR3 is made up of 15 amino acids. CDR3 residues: CASSLGTGVRNIQYF. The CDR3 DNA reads TGTGCCAGCAGCCTCGGGACAGGGGTTAGGAACATTCAGTACTTC. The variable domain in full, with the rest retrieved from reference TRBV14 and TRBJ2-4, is EAGVTQFPSHSVIEKGQTVTLRCDPISGHDNLYWYRRVMGKEIKFLLHFVKESKQDESGMPNNRFLAERTGGTYSTLKVQPAELEDSGVYFCASSLGTGVRNIQYFGAGTRLSVL.

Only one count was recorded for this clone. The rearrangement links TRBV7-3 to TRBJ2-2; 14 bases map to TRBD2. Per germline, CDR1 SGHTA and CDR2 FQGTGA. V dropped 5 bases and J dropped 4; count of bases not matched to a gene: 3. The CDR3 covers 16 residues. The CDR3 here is CASSAGLAGGTGELFF. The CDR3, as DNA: TGTGCCAGCAGCGCTGGACTAGCGGGGGGCACCGGGGAGCTGTTTTTT.